This TCR beta chain is from a study of beta chain features in type 1 diabetes. Points from the study as a whole: PCR, the amplification step, might favor shorter templates, equally in patients and controls. Moderate but significant shortening of TCRB CDR3s was recorded in all four CD4+ subsets from Type 1 diabetes patients. The similarity of naive, central memory and Treg TCRB repertoires appeared greater among patients than among healthy donors.

Notes on this clone: Its matching antigen is unknown.

Looked up from germline, CDR1 is SGHTS and CDR2 is YDEGEE. The CDR3 loop spans 14 amino acids. After removal of 4 bases from V and 0 bases from J, the junction contained 2 bases not matched to a gene. What was sequenced were expressed TCRB transcripts, since all of the isolated RNA had been reverse transcribed. Produced via immunoSEQ multiplex PCR; TCRdb's table is partial and in-frame only. The sample records 300,000 to 350,000 clones, roughly 13% being singletons. The clonotype originates from a woman aged 18-35 years with type 1 diabetes. The rearrangement joins TRBV5-8 to TRBJ1-2; 8 positions match TRBD1. The source material was naive CD4+ T cells from blood. CDR3 DNA sequence: TGTGCCAGCAGCCGGACAGGGTCTAACTATGGCTACACCTTC. Residues: CASSRTGSNYGYTF.